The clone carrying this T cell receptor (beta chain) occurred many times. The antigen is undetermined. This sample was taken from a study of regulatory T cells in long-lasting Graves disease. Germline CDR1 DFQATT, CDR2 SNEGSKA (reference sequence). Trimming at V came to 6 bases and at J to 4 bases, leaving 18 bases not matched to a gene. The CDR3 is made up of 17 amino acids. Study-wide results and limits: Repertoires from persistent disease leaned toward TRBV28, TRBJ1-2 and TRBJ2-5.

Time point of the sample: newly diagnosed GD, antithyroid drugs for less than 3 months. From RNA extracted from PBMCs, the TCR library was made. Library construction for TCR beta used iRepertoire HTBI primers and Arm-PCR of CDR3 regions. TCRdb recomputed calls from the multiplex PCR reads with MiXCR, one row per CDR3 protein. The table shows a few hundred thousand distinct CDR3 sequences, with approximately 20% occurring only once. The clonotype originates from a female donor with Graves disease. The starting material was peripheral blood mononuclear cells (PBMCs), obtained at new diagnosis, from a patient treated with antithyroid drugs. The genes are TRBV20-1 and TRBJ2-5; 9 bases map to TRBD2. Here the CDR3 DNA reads TGCAGTGCCCTGAGCGCGGGAGGGCCAGGTGCCGTAGAGACCCAGTACTTC. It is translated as CSALSAGGPGAVETQYF.